This T cell receptor beta chain was obtained from a study of blood T cell repertoires in COVID-19. Overall study context: Researchers got acute and convalescent COVID-19 samples from the United States, Italy and Spain. PBMCs, B-cell-depleted T cells, or T cells were the source of the cDNA or gDNA that made up the material.

The V end was cut by 3 bases, the J end by 8 bases, with 16 bases between. Germline-derived CDR1 and CDR2 are LNHDA and SQIVND (reference sequence). CDR3 length: 14 residues. The method was immunoSEQ multiplex PCR; TCRdb's version includes in-frame clones alone and lacks a portion of them. The sample has roughly 140,000 clones, 84% seen once. The V and J genes are TRBV19 and TRBJ1-2, with D perhaps TRBD1 (5 bases). Input material: peripheral blood. This receptor was obtained from a man aged 55 to 70 with active or convalescent COVID-19. The CDR3 nucleotides are TGTGCCAGTAGTATTCAAAAGGGAGGGGCCGGCTACACCTTC. Encoded protein: CASSIQKGGAGYTF.